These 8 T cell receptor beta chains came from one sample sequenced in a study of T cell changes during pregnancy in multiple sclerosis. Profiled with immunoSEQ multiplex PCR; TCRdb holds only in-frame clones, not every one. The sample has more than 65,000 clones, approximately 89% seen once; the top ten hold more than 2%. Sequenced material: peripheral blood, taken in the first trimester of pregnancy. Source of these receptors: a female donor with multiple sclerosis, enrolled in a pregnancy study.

The DNA of the CDR3 is TGTGCCAGCAGTGACGAGTTTTTCGACTATGGCTACACCTTC. Its protein product is CASSDEFFDYGYTF. The chain couples TRBV2 to TRBJ1-2; D not resolved. Per the germline V gene, CDR1 is SNHLY and CDR2 is FYNNEI. V lost 3 bases, J lost 3 bases, and 11 bases lay in between. The CDR3 sequence is 14 residues long.

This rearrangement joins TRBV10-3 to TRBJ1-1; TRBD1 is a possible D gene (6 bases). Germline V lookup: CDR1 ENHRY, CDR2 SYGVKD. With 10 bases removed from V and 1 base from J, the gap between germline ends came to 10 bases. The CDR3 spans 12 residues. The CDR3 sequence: CATQGQNTEAFF. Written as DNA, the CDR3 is TGTGCCACCCAGGGACAGAACACTGAAGCTTTCTTT.

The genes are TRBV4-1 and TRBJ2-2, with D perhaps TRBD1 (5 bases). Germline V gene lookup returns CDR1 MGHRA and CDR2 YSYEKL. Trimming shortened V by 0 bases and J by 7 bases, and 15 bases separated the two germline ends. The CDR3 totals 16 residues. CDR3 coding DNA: TGCGCCAGCAGCCAAGACGGGCCAGGGATTGTCGGGGAGCTGTTTTTT. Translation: CASSQDGPGIVGELFF.

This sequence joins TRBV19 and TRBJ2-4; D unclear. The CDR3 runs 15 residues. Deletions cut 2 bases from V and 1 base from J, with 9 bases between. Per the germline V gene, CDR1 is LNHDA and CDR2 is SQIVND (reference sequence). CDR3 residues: CASSITVTAKNIQYF. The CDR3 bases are TGTGCCAGTAGTATAACGGTAACGGCCAAAAACATTCAGTACTTC.

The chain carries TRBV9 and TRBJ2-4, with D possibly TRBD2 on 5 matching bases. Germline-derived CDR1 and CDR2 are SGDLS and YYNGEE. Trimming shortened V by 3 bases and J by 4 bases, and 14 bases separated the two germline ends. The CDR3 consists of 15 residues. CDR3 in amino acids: CASSAGSGGKNIQYF. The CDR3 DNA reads TGTGCCAGCAGCGCGGGGTCTGGTGGGAAAAACATTCAGTACTTC.

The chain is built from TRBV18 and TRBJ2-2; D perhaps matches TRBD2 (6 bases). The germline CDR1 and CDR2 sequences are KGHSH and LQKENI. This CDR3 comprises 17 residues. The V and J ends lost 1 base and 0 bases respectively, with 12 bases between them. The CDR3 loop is CASSPRSTGANTGELFF. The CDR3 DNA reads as TGTGCCAGCTCACCACGTAGTACGGGAGCGAACACCGGGGAGCTGTTTTTT.

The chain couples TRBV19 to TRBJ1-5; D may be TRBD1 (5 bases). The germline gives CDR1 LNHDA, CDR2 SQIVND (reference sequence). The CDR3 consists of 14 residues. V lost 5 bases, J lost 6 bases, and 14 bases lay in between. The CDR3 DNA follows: TGTGCCAGTAGTGCATCAGGGAATAGTCAGCCCCAGCATTTT. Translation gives CASSASGNSQPQHF.

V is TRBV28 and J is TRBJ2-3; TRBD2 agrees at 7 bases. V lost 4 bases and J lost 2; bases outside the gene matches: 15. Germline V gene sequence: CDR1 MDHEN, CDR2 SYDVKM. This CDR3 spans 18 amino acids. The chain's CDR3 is CASSSHVLTSANTDTQYF. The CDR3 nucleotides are TGTGCCAGCAGTTCCCACGTATTAACTAGCGCAAACACAGATACGCAGTATTTT.